This T cell receptor (beta chain) was observed in a study of OX40 agonist ivuxolimab in advanced cancers. For the wider study: The costimulatory receptor OX40 (CD134) was targeted by ivuxolimab, a fully human IgG2 agonistic monoclonal antibody. The paper covers the monotherapy dose-escalation part of the phase I ivuxolimab trial, which included N of about 51 patients. A male proportion of 82.7% and a mean age of about 60 years, ranging from about 23 to 90, were recorded for the dose-escalation cohort. Prior anti-PD-1, anti-PD-L1 or anti-CTLA-4 therapy was permitted, and checkpoint inhibitors had been received by around 40% of dose-escalation patients. Of the roughly 51 dose-escalation patients, hepatocellular carcinoma was present in 19, melanoma in around 15, renal cell carcinoma in 9 and head and neck cancer in 9. Partial responses occurred in three dose-escalation patients, of whom one had hepatocellular carcinoma and two had cutaneous melanoma. Intravenous ivuxolimab was administered to patients every 2 weeks at six dose levels: 0.01, 0.1, 0.3, 1.5, 3 and 10 mg/kg. Peripheral TCRbeta sequencing aimed to test whether ivuxolimab altered TCR sequence diversity and caused clonal T-cell expansion.

Points the paper makes about the study in general: On average, CD8+ T cells showed more expanded clones than CD4+ T cells after ivuxolimab. Low levels of normalized T-cell clonal expansion were also shown by some nonresponding patients. At doses of 0.1 to 3.0 mg/kg, clonal expansion of both CD4+ and CD8+ T cells in blood was seen between baseline and week 6. The antigen specificity of the peripheral T cells that underwent clonal expansion was not determined. In the 0.1-3.0 mg/kg groups, partial responders had among the lowest normalized peripheral clonal expansion, particularly in CD8+ T cells.

The CDR3 runs 15 amino acids, cysteine and phenylalanine included. Solely the CDR3 DNA is kept, with 45 bases framed from the first base. CDR1 MGHRA and CDR2 YSYEKL were looked up in the germline V gene. V gives up 0 bases and J gives up 4 bases, and the segment between their germline ends measures 12 bases. Patients with autoimmune disease history or receiving systemic immunosuppression were excluded from the trial. In every dose cohort, peripheral blood was drawn for TCR sequencing at baseline, cycle 4 day 1, and cycle 7 day 1. The samples were drawn from a first-in-human, open-label, multicenter phase I dose-escalation trial of ivuxolimab. Adults with locally advanced or metastatic melanoma, renal cell carcinoma, hepatocellular carcinoma or head and neck squamous cell carcinoma were enrolled in the trial. Before TCR sequencing, CD4+ T cells and CD8+ T cells were sorted from peripheral blood as separate populations.

In regard to this clone: Its recognized antigen is unknown. Base qualities are not recorded, but no much larger clone differs from it by a single base.

Genomic DNA was extracted from sorted cells for sequencing of the TCRbeta CDR3 region. The immunoSEQ Assay was used to sequence the TCRbeta CDR3 regions. What TCRdb holds here is the immuneACCESS table cut down to in-frame rearrangements. Part of the clones is not present; checked against another copy, under half of the missing clones reflect an unresolved V gene, and the others are unexplained. In all, the sample holds fewer than 50,000 clones, and over 60% of those were seen once. Approximately 12% of the sample is in the top ten clones. The sample here was CD4+ or CD8+ T cells sorted from blood, taken in a trial of the OX40 agonist ivuxolimab. The rearranged chain carries TRBV4-1 and TRBJ1-1; the D gene is perhaps TRBD1, on 6 matching bases. The clonotype comes from an adult with an advanced solid tumor such as melanoma, head and neck, liver or kidney cancer. The nucleotides read TGCGCCAGCAGCCAAGAAGGGCAGGGGCCCACTGAAGCTTTCTTT. Its protein is CASSQEGQGPTEAFF.